Listed below are T cell receptor beta chains from one sample, sequenced in a study of human T cells and chemical hapten exposure. TCRdb reprocessed the RACE reads via MiXCR and lists one record per CDR3 protein. Of under 90,000 distinct CDR3 sequences in the sample, 8% to 10% were seen once. The input for sequencing was whole blood, taken in connection with sensitization to the hapten diphenylcyclopropenone (DPC). All receptors derive from a woman aged 40-49 years with alopecia areata. Some clones in this sample may be carry-over from other donors' samples. Each CDR3 is given with its conserved first and last residue. Each record gives: D gene, clone size, J gene, V gene, CDR3 DNA, CDR3 protein. A D gene is named only where the DNA matches it firmly. Size tells how often a clone was seen (once, few, many) or the class of an expanded clone, and some rows leave it out.

TRBD2 | many | TRBJ2-3 | TRBV4-2 | TGTGCCAGCAGCCCCTCTTACGGCGGGGGAAGCACAGATACGCAGTATTTT | CASSPSYGGGSTDTQYF
TRBD1 | few | TRBJ2-6 | TRBV6-5 | TGTGCCAGCGGGACAGGATACTCTGGGGCCAACGTCCTGACTTTC | CASGTGYSGANVLTF
TRBD2 | NA | TRBJ2-5 | TRBV6-6 | TGTGCCAGCAGACGATATCTACCGACTAGCGGGGGGACAAAAGAGACCCAGTACTTC | CASRRYLPTSGGTKETQYF
TRBD1 | many | TRBJ2-7 | TRBV20-1 | TGCAGTGCACCGGGACAGTACGTCTACGAGCAGTACTTC | CSAPGQYVYEQYF
NA | few | TRBJ2-7 | TRBV7-2 | TGTGCCAGCAGCTCGCAACTTGAGGACTGGATTATACCTAGCTTC | CASSSQLEDWIIPSF
TRBD1 | NA | TRBJ1-3 | TRBV4-1 | TGCGCCAGCAGCAGGGGACCCGGGACAGGGGGGTACCTCTCTGGAAACACCATATATTTT | CASSRGPGTGGYLSGNTIYF
TRBD1 | many | TRBJ2-3 | TRBV12-3/TRBV12-4 | TGTGCCAGCAGTATTGACAGGGGTTGGACAGATACGCAGTATTTT | CASSIDRGWTDTQYF
TRBD1 | many | TRBJ2-6 | TRBV20-1 | TGCAGTGCTTCAGGGGGCGGTAATTATGGGGCCAACGTCCTGACTTTC | CSASGGGNYGANVLTF
TRBD2 | many | TRBJ2-5 | TRBV11-2 | TGTGCCAGCAGCTTAGAGGTAGCGGGGGCCCAAGAGACCCAGTACTTC | CASSLEVAGAQETQYF
NA | few | TRBJ1-6 | TRBV24-1 | TGTGCCACCAGTGATTCGGCAAGTTCACCCCTCCACTTT | CATSDSASSPLHF
NA | NA | TRBJ2-7 | TRBV5-1 | TGCGCCAGCAGCCCCCAGGGGTTTTACGAGCAGTACTTC | CASSPQGFYEQYF
NA | few | TRBJ2-5 | TRBV10-3 | TGTGCCATCAGTGAAGGTCTAGCAGAGACCCAGTACTTC | CAISEGLAETQYF
NA | few | TRBJ2-1 | TRBV19 | TGTGCCAGTAGTATAACTCCCATCAATGAGCAGTTCTTC | CASSITPINEQFF
NA | many | TRBJ1-1 | TRBV29-1 | TGCAGCGCCTCCGTAAGGGGCGTGAACACTGAAGCTTTCTTT | CSASVRGVNTEAFF
NA | NA | TRBJ2-6 | TRBV6-1 | TGTGCCAGCAGAGGAGACCAATCTGGGGCCAACGTCCTGACTTTC | CASRGDQSGANVLTF
NA | many | TRBJ2-3 | TRBV4-3 | TGCGCCAGCAGTACCAGAGGGCGGGACACAGATACGCAGTATTTT | CASSTRGRDTDTQYF
NA | few | TRBJ1-2 | TRBV2 | TGTGCCAGCAGTGACCGGACAGCTAACTATGGCTACACCTTC | CASSDRTANYGYTF
NA | many | TRBJ2-6 | TRBV19 | TGTGCCAGTAACATCAAACACTCTGGGGCCAACGTCCTGACTTTC | CASNIKHSGANVLTF
NA | few | TRBJ2-7 | TRBV3-1 | TGTGCCAGCAGCCAAGTTCCGGCACTCTCCTACGAGCAGTACTTC | CASSQVPALSYEQYF
NA | NA | TRBJ1-1 | TRBV11-2 | TGTGCCAGCAGCTTAGGGGCGAACACTGAAGCTTTCTTT | CASSLGANTEAFF
NA | few | TRBJ2-2 | TRBV30 | TGTGCCTGGTCCGGGACATCGAACACCGGGGAGCTGTTTTTT | CAWSGTSNTGELFF
NA | many | TRBJ1-1 | TRBV4-1 | TGCGCCAGCAGCCAAGAGGGGGCAGGCAACACTGAAGCTTTCTTT | CASSQEGAGNTEAFF
TRBD1 | NA | TRBJ2-1 | TRBV29-1 | TGCAGCGTTGAAGATCTGGACAGGCGATCCTACAATGAGCAGTTCTTC | CSVEDLDRRSYNEQFF
NA | NA | TRBJ1-1 | TRBV5-1 | TGCGCCAGCAGCCCCGGGACCCGGGCAGCTTTCTTT | CASSPGTRAAFF
NA | many | TRBJ1-1 | TRBV5-1 | TGCGCCAGCCAGCAGGACACTGAAGCTTTCTTT | CASQQDTEAFF
NA | few | TRBJ1-3 | TRBV6-2/TRBV6-3 | TGTGCCAGCAACGCGGGAAACACCATATATTTT | CASNAGNTIYF
NA | few | TRBJ2-3 | TRBV6-5 | TGTGCCAGCAGGCTGGCCGGGCGGAGAGATACGCAGTATTTT | CASRLAGRRDTQYF
NA | few | TRBJ1-1 | TRBV7-2 | TGTGCCAGCAGCACCAGGACACCGAACACTGAAGCTTTCTTT | CASSTRTPNTEAFF